These 18 T cell receptor beta chains share one sample of origin, sequenced in a study of tumor-infiltrating lymphocytes in primary liver carcinoma. A constant-region primer served to make TCR beta cDNA from around 500 ng total RNA. TCR beta libraries came from three nested multiplex PCR rounds using slightly modified ARM-PCR. For approximately 11 cycles apiece, the opening two PCR rounds ran with TRBV1-TRBV30 forward primers and a C-beta reverse primer. TCRdb re-analysed the multiplex PCR reads in MiXCR, keeping a single row per CDR3 protein. The data contain under 200,000 distinct CDR3 sequences, roughly 61% of them singletons. Germline DNA was extracted alongside blood RNA, which was obtained from unsorted whole blood. Input material: peripheral blood. Receptors were obtained from a woman aged 60-70 years with primary liver carcinoma and hepatitis B virus infection.

V is TRBV7-8 and J is TRBJ1-1; a weak D match, TRBD1 (6 bases). Germline CDR1 reads SGHVS; CDR2 reads FQNEAQ. The CDR3 sequence is 15 residues long. Deletions cut 2 bases from V and 7 bases from J, with 17 bases between. Written as DNA, the CDR3 is TGTGCCAGCAGCTTAATGGGGGGCGTGAGCATTGAAGCTTTCTTT. Residues: CASSLMGGVSIEAFF.

Only a few counts were recorded for this clonotype. Possible read error: a much larger clone is one base away. The rearrangement uses TRBV4-1 and TRBJ2-5; 8 bases agree with TRBD2. CDR1 is MGHRA and CDR2 is YSYEKL in the germline V gene. The CDR3 has 16 residues. CDR3 bases: TGCGCCATCAGCCACACACTCGGGGGGGCGCAGGAGACCCAGTACTTC. The encoded protein is CAISHTLGGAQETQYF.

Worth noting for this clonotype: A much larger clone differs from this one at a single base, so this may be a read error. The chain carries TRBV7-8 and TRBJ1-5; D is unclear. Looked up from germline, CDR1 is SGHVS and CDR2 is FQNEAQ. The CDR3 length is 14 residues. The CDR3 coding sequence is TGTGCCAACAGCCCTTCACGGTTGGGTCAGCCCCAGCATTTT. Protein sequence: CANSPSRLGQPQHF.

On this clonotype itself: A junction boundary mismatches the germline segment, possibly from a read error. This chain connects TRBV7-9 to TRBJ2-2, with D possibly being TRBD1 or TRBD2 (6 bases each). The CDR3 extends over 16 amino acids. Germline loops: CDR1 SEHNR, CDR2 FQNEAQ (reference sequence). The CDR3 region has the DNA TGTGCCAGCAGGTCAAGTACGGGGGCTCCGGCCGGGGAGCTGCTTTTT. As protein: CASRSSTGAPAGELLF.

This clonotype was seen once. Mismatch with germline at one junction end may stem from a read error. The chain uses TRBV11-2 and TRBJ1-1, with D tentatively TRBD1 (5 bases). CDR1 and CDR2 from the germline V gene are SGHAT and FQNNGV. CDR3 length: 15 residues. Here the CDR3 reads CASSLGDGMNTEAFF. The CDR3 DNA reads as TGTGCCAGTAGCTTAGGGGACGGGATGAACACTGAAGCTTTCTTT.

On this clonotype: A much larger clone differs by one base, so this may be a read error. The V gene is TRBV28, the J gene TRBJ1-5, with 8 bases aligning to TRBD1. The junction had 6 bases not matched to a gene; V was cut back by 6 bases and J by 2 bases. In germline, CDR1 is MDHEN, CDR2 SYDVKM. This CDR3 has 15 amino acids. Written as DNA, the CDR3 is TGTGCCAGCAGAAGACAGGGGCATGGCAATCAGCCCCAGCATTTT. It translates to CASRRQGHGNQPQHF.

This clonotype showed up just a few times. This chain uses TRBV28 with TRBJ2-1; 7 nucleotides agree with TRBD1. V lost 1 base to trimming and J lost 10 bases; unmatched junction nucleotides: 19. Germline V gives CDR1 MDHEN, CDR2 SYDVKM. There are 18 residues in the CDR3. The CDR3 is CASSLSQGLGSLNEEQFF. DNA for the CDR3: TGTGCCAGCAGTTTATCACAGGGGCTGGGATCTCTCAATGAGGAGCAGTTCTTC.

V and J are TRBV11-2 and TRBJ2-5, with 8 bases lining up with TRBD1. The CDR3 contains 13 residues. CDR1 is SGHAT and CDR2 is FQNNGV in the germline V gene. CDR3 loop: CAGSLDREETQYF. The CDR3 nucleotides read TGTGCAGGCAGCCTGGACAGGGAAGAGACCCAGTACTTC.

This clonotype has a count of ten or more. This chain uses TRBV12-3 or TRBV12-4 with TRBJ2-7; D is unclear. Trimming left V 8 bases short and J 5 bases short, with 10 bases between. The length of the CDR3 is 11 residues. The CDR3 protein is CASRRFDEQYF. The CDR3 DNA follows: TGTGCCAGCCGTAGGTTCGACGAGCAGTACTTC.

To note about this clonotype: An end of the junction differs from the germline gene, which may be a read error. The chain recombines TRBV29-1 with TRBJ2-1; 7 positions agree with TRBD1. The CDR3 loop spans 16 amino acids. Per the germline V gene, CDR1 is SQVTM and CDR2 is ANQGSEA. The CDR3 DNA reads TGCAGCGTTGTACGAAGGGGGCTGTTCTCCTATAATGAGCAGTTCTTC. Translation: CSVVRRGLFSYNEQFF.

In its sample, this clonotype was seen many times. This chain uses TRBV11-2 with TRBJ1-5, with D perhaps TRBD1 (5 bases). The CDR3 is 13 amino acids. The V end lost 5 bases, the J end lost 6 bases, and 11 bases lay between the germline ends. Germline V gives CDR1 SGHAT, CDR2 FQNNGV. The CDR3: CASSPAGGQPQHF. The CDR3 region has the DNA TGTGCCAGCAGCCCGGCGGGGGGTCAGCCCCAGCATTTT.

J is TRBJ2-1 and V is TRBV6-6; D possibly matches TRBD1 or TRBD2 (5 bases each). Trimming removed 7 bases from V and 6 bases from J, with 10 bases in between. CDR1 is MNHNY and CDR2 is SVGAGI in the germline V gene (reference sequence). The CDR3 runs 12 residues. The CDR3 spells CASNQGTNEQFF. DNA of the CDR3: TGTGCCAGCAACCAAGGGACCAATGAGCAGTTCTTC.

About this clonotype: This may arise from a read error, as a much more abundant clone is one base away. The chain links TRBV29-1 to TRBJ2-5; either TRBD1 or TRBD2 may fit D (5 bases each). The germline V gene encodes CDR1 SQVTM and CDR2 ANQGSEA. Trimming removed 4 bases at V and 0 bases at J, with 15 bases between. The CDR3 runs 15 residues. CDR3 sequence reads: CSVVPGRKYQETQYF. CDR3 DNA: TGCAGCGTTGTCCCGGGACGAAAGTACCAAGAGACCCAGTACTTC.

This chain joins TRBV6-5 and TRBJ1-2; D call uncertain. This CDR3 has 13 residues. V lost 4 bases and J 4 bases, leaving 10 bases between the germline ends. Per germline, CDR1 MNHEY and CDR2 SVGAGI. This chain's CDR3 is CASSSVGAYGYTF. The DNA for the CDR3 is TGTGCCAGCAGTTCGGTGGGAGCCTATGGCTACACCTTC.

This clonotype was seen a handful of times. This chain links TRBV5-1 with TRBJ1-1; D remains ambiguous. The CDR3 consists of 13 residues. Germline loops: CDR1 SGHRS, CDR2 YFSETQ. The V end was cut by 4 bases, the J end by 4 bases, with 11 bases between. The DNA for the CDR3 is TGCGCCAGCAGCCCCACAGTGGCCACTGAAGCTTTCTTT. Translated, it gives CASSPTVATEAFF.

With regard to this clonotype: The junction differs from germline at one of its ends, possibly a read error. The rearrangement uses TRBV11-2 and TRBJ2-5; tentative D call: TRBD2 (5 bases). The CDR3 runs 14 residues. Germline CDR1 SGHAT, CDR2 FQNNGV. In DNA, the CDR3 is TGTGCAAGCAGCCCCACCGGGAAAAAAGATACCCAGTACTTC. Translating gives CASSPTGKKDTQYF.

This clonotype came up many times. CDR3 nucleotide sequence: TGCGCCAGCAGCCAAGCCACAGGGGGCTCCTACAATGAGCAGTTCTTC. Encoded protein: CASSQATGGSYNEQFF. The chain recombines TRBV4-1 with TRBJ2-1, with TRBD1 matching over 8 bases. CDR3 size: 16 residues. Losses at the gene ends were 1 base for V and 0 bases for J; bases not matched to a gene: 2. Germline V CDR1 and CDR2: MGHRA, YSYEKL.

Points on this clonotype: Mismatch with germline at one junction end may stem from a read error. The chain carries TRBV5-1 and TRBJ2-1, with D perhaps TRBD2 (5 bases). The CDR3 consists of 14 residues. Germline CDR1 SGHRS, CDR2 YFSETQ. The CDR3 coding sequence is TGCTCCAGTAGCGCGAGACTCTCTACGGATTGGTTGTTCTTC. Translated, it gives CSSSARLSTDWLFF.